The clone carrying this TCR beta chain was observed a handful of times. Its antigen remains unknown. Time point here: cycle 4 day 1 (C4D1), after five to seven weeks of nivolumab. Following autologous stem cell transplantation, relapse occurred in every patient, and exposure to brentuximab vedotin varied. Out of thawed PBMCs, magnetic negative selection purified CD4+ T cells. The sample comes from a study of PD-1 blockade in classical Hodgkin lymphoma. Points from the study as a whole: TCR diversity at baseline was reported to be reduced in newly diagnosed patients relative to healthy donors. Whatever underlies the repertoire differences (possibly disease activity or prior therapy) remains undefined. A significant rise in TCR diversity was seen by C4D1 for CD4+ cells but not for CD8+ cells.

The repertoire was sequenced with immunoSEQ multiplex PCR; TCRdb's copy has only in-frame clones and lacks some. This sample has 15,000 to 20,000 clones, with less than 90% found just once. The clonotype comes from a human donor with classical Hodgkin lymphoma. Source: CD4+ T cells from blood, taken before the fourth cycle of nivolumab.

The DNA of the CDR3 is TGTGCCAGCAGCGTAGGGGATGGGCTAGTTAATGAAAAACTGTTTTTT. The encoded protein is CASSVGDGLVNEKLFF. The chain recombines TRBV9 with TRBJ1-4; D uncertain. The CDR3 is 16 residues long. CDR1 SGDLS and CDR2 YYNGEE come from the germline V gene. The germline V and J ends were trimmed by 0 bases and 4 bases, with 13 bases remaining between them.